This record concerns one TCR beta chain sequence. Its antigen is unidentified. This CDR3 region has 16 residues. The germline V gene has CDR1 SGHTA and CDR2 FQGNSA. The V gene lost 1 base and the J gene lost 8 bases, with 17 bases spanning the gap. Treatment defined: oral pan-JAK inhibitor, 5-10 mg twice daily. Extracted from the samples, RNA was reverse transcribed into cDNA to serve as the sequencing template. Repertoires were generated with immunoSEQ multiplex PCR, while TCRdb's copy carries only in-frame clones and drops some. The sample lists about 39,000 clones; about two thirds were seen once. The data were taken from a study of CD8+ T cells in alopecia areata. Study-level points and caveats: Tofacitinib yielded significantly lower scalp clonality and fewer expanded CD8+ clones among the top 100.

The input for sequencing was CD8+ T cells sorted from blood, taken at week 4, from a patient treated with tofacitinib. This clonotype was sampled from a human donor with alopecia areata. The chain uses TRBV7-2 and TRBJ1-4; D remains unclear. The CDR3 sequence: CASSLELSKDREKLFF. The CDR3 DNA reads TGTGCCAGCAGCTTAGAATTGAGTAAGGACCGGGAAAAACTGTTTTTT.